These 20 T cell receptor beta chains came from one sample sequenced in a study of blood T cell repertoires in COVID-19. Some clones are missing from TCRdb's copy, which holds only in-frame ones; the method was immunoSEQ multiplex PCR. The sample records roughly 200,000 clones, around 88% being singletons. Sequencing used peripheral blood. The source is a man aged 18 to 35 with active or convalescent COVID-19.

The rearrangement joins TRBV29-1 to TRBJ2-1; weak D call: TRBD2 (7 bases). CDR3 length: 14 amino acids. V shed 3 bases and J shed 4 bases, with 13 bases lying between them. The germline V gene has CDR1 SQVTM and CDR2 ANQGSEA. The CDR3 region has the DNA TGCAGCGTTGAGGGGGCGGGGGATTACAATGAGCAGTTCTTC. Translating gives CSVEGAGDYNEQFF.

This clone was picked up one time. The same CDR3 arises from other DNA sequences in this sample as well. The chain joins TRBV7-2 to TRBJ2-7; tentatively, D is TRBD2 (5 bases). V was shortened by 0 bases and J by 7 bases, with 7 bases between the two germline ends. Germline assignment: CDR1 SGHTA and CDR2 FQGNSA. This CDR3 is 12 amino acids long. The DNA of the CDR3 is TGTGCCAGCAGCTTAGCGAGAGGGGAGCAGTACTTC. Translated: CASSLARGEQYF.

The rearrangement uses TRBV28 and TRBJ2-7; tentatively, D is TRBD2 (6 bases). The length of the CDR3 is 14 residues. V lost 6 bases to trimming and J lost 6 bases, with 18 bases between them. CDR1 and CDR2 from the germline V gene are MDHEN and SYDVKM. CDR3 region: CASSPTWGVGEQYF. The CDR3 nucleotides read TGTGCCAGCAGCCCCACCTGGGGGGTAGGCGAGCAGTACTTC.

The CDR3 sequence: CASSEFGTAINYGYTF. The DNA of the CDR3 is TGTGCCAGCAGCGAATTCGGGACAGCAATTAACTATGGCTACACCTTC. V is TRBV6-1 and J is TRBJ1-2, with 7 bases fitting TRBD1. Germline assignment: CDR1 MNHNS and CDR2 SASEGT. The CDR3 runs to 16 residues. Losses at the gene ends were 6 bases for V and 1 base for J; bases not matched to a gene: 11.

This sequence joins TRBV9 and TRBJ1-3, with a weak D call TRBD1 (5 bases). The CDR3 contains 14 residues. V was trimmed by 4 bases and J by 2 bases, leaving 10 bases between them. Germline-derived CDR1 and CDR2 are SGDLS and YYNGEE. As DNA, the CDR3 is TGTGCCAGCAGCCTCAGGGCGACTGGAAACACCATATATTTT. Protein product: CASSLRATGNTIYF.

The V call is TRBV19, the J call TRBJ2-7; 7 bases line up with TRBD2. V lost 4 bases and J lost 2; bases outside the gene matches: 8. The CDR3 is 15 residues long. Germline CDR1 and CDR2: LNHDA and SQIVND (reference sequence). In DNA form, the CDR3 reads TGTGCCAGTAGTACAGAACACGGGAGGACCTACGAGCAGTACTTC. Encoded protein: CASSTEHGRTYEQYF.

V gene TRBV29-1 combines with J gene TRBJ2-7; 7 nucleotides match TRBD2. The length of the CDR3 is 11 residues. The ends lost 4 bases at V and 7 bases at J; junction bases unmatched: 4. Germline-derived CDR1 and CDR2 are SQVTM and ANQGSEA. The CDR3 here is CSVVRGGEQYF. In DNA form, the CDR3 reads TGCAGCGTTGTAAGGGGAGGGGAGCAGTACTTC.

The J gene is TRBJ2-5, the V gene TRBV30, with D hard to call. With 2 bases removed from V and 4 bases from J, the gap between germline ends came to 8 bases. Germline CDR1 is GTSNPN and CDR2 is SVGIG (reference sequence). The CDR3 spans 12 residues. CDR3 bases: TGTGCCTGGAGTCAACGGAGAGAGACCCAGTACTTC. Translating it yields CAWSQRRETQYF. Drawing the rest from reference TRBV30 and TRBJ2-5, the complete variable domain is SQTIHQWPATLVQPVGSPLSLECTVEGTSNPNLYWYRQAAGRGLQLLFYSVGIGQISSEVPQNLSASRPQDRQFILSSKKLLLSDSGFYLCAWSQRRETQYFGPGTRLLVL.

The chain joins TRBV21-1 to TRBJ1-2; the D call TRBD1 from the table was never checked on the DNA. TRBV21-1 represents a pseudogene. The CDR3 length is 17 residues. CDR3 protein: CASSNKPMDRQNYGYTF. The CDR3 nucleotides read TGTGCCAGCAGCAATAAACCGATGGACAGGCAGAACTATGGCTACACCTTC.

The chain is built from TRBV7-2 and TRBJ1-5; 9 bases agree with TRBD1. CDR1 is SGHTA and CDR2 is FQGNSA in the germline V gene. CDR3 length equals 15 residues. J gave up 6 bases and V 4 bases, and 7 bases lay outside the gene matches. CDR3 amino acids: CASSSHRGLAQPQHF. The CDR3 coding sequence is TGTGCCAGCAGCTCACACAGGGGGCTGGCTCAGCCCCAGCATTTT.

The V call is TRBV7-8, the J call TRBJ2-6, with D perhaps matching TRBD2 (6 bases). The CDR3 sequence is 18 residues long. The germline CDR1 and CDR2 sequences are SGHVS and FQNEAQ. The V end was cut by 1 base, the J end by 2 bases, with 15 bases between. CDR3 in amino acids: CASSLETSSGAGANVLTF. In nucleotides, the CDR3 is TGTGCCAGCAGCTTAGAGACCTCTTCGGGGGCTGGGGCCAACGTCCTGACTTTC.

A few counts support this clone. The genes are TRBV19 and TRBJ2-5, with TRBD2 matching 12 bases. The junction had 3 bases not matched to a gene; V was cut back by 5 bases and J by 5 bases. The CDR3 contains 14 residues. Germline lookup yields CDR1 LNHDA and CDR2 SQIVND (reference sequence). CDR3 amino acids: CASSGLAGRETQYF. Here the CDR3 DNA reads TGTGCCAGTAGTGGACTAGCGGGACGGGAGACCCAGTACTTC.

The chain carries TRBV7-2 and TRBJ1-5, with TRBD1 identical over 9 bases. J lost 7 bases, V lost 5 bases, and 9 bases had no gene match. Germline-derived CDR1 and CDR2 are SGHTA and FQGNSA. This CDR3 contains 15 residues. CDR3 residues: CASSPGTGMSQPQHF. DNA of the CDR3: TGTGCCAGCAGCCCAGGGACAGGGATGAGCCAGCCCCAGCATTTT. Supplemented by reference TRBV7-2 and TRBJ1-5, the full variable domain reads GAGVSQSPSNKVTEKGKDVELRCDPISGHTALYWYRQSLGQGLEFLIYFQGNSAPDKSGLPSDRFSAERTGGSVSTLTIQRTQQEDSAVYLCASSPGTGMSQPQHFGDGTRLSIL.

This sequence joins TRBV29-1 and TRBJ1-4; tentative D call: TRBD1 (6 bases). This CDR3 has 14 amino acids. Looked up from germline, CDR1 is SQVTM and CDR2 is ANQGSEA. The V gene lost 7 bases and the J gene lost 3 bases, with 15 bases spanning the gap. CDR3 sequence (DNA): TGCAGCGCCAGCGGGGGGCAGGCTAATGAAAAACTGTTTTTT. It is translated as CSASGGQANEKLFF. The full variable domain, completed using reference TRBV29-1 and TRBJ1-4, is SAVISQKPSRDICQRGTSLTIQCQVDSQVTMMFWYRQQPGQSLTLIATANQGSEATYESGFVIDKFPISRPNLTFSTLTVSNMSPEDSSIYLCSASGGQANEKLFFGSGTQLSVL.

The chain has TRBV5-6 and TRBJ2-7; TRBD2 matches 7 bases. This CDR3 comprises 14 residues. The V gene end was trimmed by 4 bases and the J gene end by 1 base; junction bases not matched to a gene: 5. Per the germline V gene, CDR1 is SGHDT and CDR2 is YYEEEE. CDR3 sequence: CASSQGLVSYEQYF. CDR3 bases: TGTGCCAGCAGCCAAGGACTAGTATCCTACGAGCAGTACTTC.

The CDR3 loop reads CASSLPGQGRYEQYF. As DNA, the CDR3 is TGTGCCAGCAGCTTGCCGGGACAGGGACGCTACGAGCAGTACTTC. The chain links TRBV5-4 to TRBJ2-7; 9 bases are a match to TRBD1. Germline loops: CDR1 SGHNT, CDR2 YYREEE (reference sequence). CDR3 length equals 15 residues. J lost 3 bases, V lost 1 base, and 5 bases had no gene match.

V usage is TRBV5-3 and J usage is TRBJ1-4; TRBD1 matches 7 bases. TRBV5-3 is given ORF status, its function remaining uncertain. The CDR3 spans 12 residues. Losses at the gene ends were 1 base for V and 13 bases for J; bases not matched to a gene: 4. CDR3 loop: CARSLHRGRLFF. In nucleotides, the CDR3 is TGTGCCAGAAGCTTGCATAGGGGGCGACTGTTTTTT.

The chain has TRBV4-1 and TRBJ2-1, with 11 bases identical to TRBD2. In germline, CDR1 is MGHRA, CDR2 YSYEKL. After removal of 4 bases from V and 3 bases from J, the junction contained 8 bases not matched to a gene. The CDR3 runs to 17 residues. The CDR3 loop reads CASSPPLAGVFYNEQFF. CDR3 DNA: TGCGCCAGCAGCCCCCCACTAGCGGGAGTTTTCTACAATGAGCAGTTCTTC.

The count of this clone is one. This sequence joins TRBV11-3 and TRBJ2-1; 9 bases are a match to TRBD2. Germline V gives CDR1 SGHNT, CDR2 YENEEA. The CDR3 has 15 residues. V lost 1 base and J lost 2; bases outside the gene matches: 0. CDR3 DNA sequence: TGTGCCAGCAGCTTAGGGACTAGCGCCTACAATGAGCAGTTCTTC. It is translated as CASSLGTSAYNEQFF.

The CDR3 spells CASSSLTGDTQYF. The CDR3 nucleotides are TGTGCCAGCAGCTCCCTGACAGGGGATACGCAGTATTTT. The gene calls are TRBV11-3 and TRBJ2-3; 7 bases map to TRBD1. This CDR3 contains 13 residues. V lost 4 bases to trimming and J lost 6 bases; unmatched junction nucleotides: 4. The germline V gene encodes CDR1 SGHNT and CDR2 YENEEA.